A selection of T cell receptor beta chains follows, all from one sample in a study of cytomegalovirus exposure and HLA in healthy donors. Some clones are missing from TCRdb's copy, which holds only in-frame ones; the method was immunoSEQ multiplex PCR. The table lists some 140,000 clones, roughly 80% of them singletons. Sample: PBMCs. These TCRs come from a woman aged 60 to 75 in good health and CMV-seronegative. The CDR3 runs from the conserved cysteine through the conserved F or W. The D gene is left open where the match is weak. Size is stated for part of the rows, as once, few or many counts, or as a class when the clone is expanded.

J | size | V | D | DNA | CDR3
TRBJ2-7 | few | TRBV18 | - | TGTGCCAGCTCACCGGGGCAGGGATCCGGGTTTGAGCAGTACTTC | CASSPGQGSGFEQYF
TRBJ2-2 | - | TRBV11-3 | - | TGTGCCAGCAGTCTCCTAGCGACCAACACCGGGGAGCTGTTTTTT | CASSLLATNTGELFF
TRBJ2-5 | - | TRBV7-7 | TRBD1 | TGTGCTAGCAGCGTCGGGACAGGGGGCCAAGAGACCCAGTACTTC | CASSVGTGGQETQYF
TRBJ2-7 | - | TRBV28 | - | TGTGCCAGCAGCCCCCCAGGCGGGGCATCCTACGAGCAGTACTTC | CASSPPGGASYEQYF
TRBJ1-2 | - | TRBV28 | - | TGTGCCAGCAGTCACGAGAAACTGGGCTACACCTTC | CASSHEKLGYTF
TRBJ2-7 | - | TRBV4-1 | - | - | CASSHFGQGIYERYF
TRBJ1-1 | few | TRBV19 | TRBD1 | TGTGCCAGTAGTGAGGGACAGGGTTGGTCTGAAGCTTTCTTT | CASSEGQGWSEAFF
TRBJ2-7 | - | TRBV28 | TRBD2 | TGTGCCAGCAGCGAAAGCGGGGTTCCTGGCGAGCAGTACTTC | CASSESGVPGEQYF
TRBJ2-3 | - | TRBV25-1 | TRBD2 | TGTGCCAGCTCTCCTAGCGGGAGAAAAGATACGCAGTATTTT | CASSPSGRKDTQYF
TRBJ2-3 | few | TRBV7-9 | - | TGTGCCAGCAGCTTCGAGGGTAGCACAGATACGCAGTATTTT | CASSFEGSTDTQYF
TRBJ1-3 | - | TRBV5-4 | - | TGTGCCAGCAGCCATCCAGGGGCCTCTGGAAACACCATATATTTT | CASSHPGASGNTIYF
TRBJ1-1 | - | TRBV5-1 | - | TGCGCCAGCAGCCTTGCGGGGGAAAGCACTGAAGCTTTCTTT | CASSLAGESTEAFF
TRBJ1-2 | - | TRBV18 | TRBD1 | TGTGCCAGCTCACGATTGGGACAGGGTGATGGCTACACCTTC | CASSRLGQGDGYTF
TRBJ2-7 | - | TRBV28 | - | TGTGCCAGCAGTATCTTCGGGAGAACCCTAAGGTACGAGCAGTACTTC | CASSIFGRTLRYEQYF
TRBJ1-2 | - | TRBV9 | - | TGTGCCAGCAGCGTACAGGGGAGTGGCTACACCTTC | CASSVQGSGYTF
TRBJ1-2 | once | TRBV9 | - | TGTGCCAGCAGCGTGGACAGCTATGGCTACACCTTC | CASSVDSYGYTF
TRBJ1-3 | - | TRBV30 | - | TGTGCCTGGAGAGATCAGAACTCTGGAAACACCATATATTTT | CAWRDQNSGNTIYF
TRBJ1-1 | - | TRBV18 | - | TGTGCCAGCTCACCAACGGGACAAATTCCTACTGAAGCTTTCTTT | CASSPTGQIPTEAFF
TRBJ1-3 | - | TRBV7-9 | - | TGTGCCAGCAGCTTCCATCAGGGTTTCTCTGGAAACACCATATATTTT | CASSFHQGFSGNTIYF
TRBJ1-1 | - | TRBV7-2 | - | TGTGCCAGCAGCTTAGTAGGGACAATACGGCTTGAAGCTTTCTTT | CASSLVGTIRLEAFF
TRBJ2-5 | once | TRBV28 | - | TGTGCCAGCAGTTTAGCCGCCGGGTATCAAGAGACCCAGTACTTC | CASSLAAGYQETQYF
TRBJ1-4 | - | TRBV5-3 | TRBD1 | TGTGCCAGAAGGCGTGCTGGGGACAGGGTCCGACGGTGGGAAAAACTGTTTTTT | CARRRAGDRVRRWEKLFF